Listed here is a single T cell receptor beta chain. This clonotype was detected ten times or more. Its target antigen remains unknown. No much larger clonotype is one base removed from it; base qualities were not supplied. This specimen belongs to a study of identical twins (dated by TCRdb to between 2015 and 2016). Regarding the complete study: To test whether fetal clonotypes persist, this study deep-sequenced TCR alpha and beta repertoires from monozygotic twins, from unrelated adults of various ages, and from cord blood. To rule out contamination, replicate twin experiments were performed at different times with different library preparation protocols.

Library preparation used 5' RACE. The run used an Illumina HiSeq 2000. Template switching added a universal primer binding site, and the final cDNA carried a unique molecular identifier that allowed TCR cDNA molecules to be counted accurately. Specific primers in the conserved constant-segment region were used to synthesize first-strand cDNA for the TCR alpha and beta chains. To control for contamination, each cDNA library was double barcoded with a SMART-Mk sample barcode plus Illumina barcodes. TruSeq adapter sequences along with Illumina sample barcodes were introduced in two successive PCR steps. Sequencing of the TCR alpha and beta cDNA libraries was done on the Illumina HiSeq platform using custom primers. The study's processing was this. MiGEC was used to process raw reads and extract unique molecular identifiers, and MiXCR was used to find CDR3 positions. Recombination models were inferred per individual with the repgenHMM and IGoR tools using an EM algorithm. Shared clonotype analysis was performed with the tcR package in R, normalizing sharing by the product of cloneset sizes. To study raw recombination without the effects of thymic and clonal selection, out-of-frame nonproductive sequences were analyzed. TCRdb ran its own pipeline on the public reads, namely fastp trimming at Q25 and MiXCR clone calling, and kept in-frame beta chains. Rows matching on CDR3 protein sequence are summarized as one entry with the most common DNA and genes. None of the V and J calls come from the authors' own analysis; TCRdb made them. A total of around 690,000 distinct CDR3 sequences appear in this sample, around 21% of them only once. The ten biggest clones cover 4% to 5.5% of the sample.

Only healthy Caucasian donors were included. The twin cohort comprised three pairs of female monozygotic twins, all aged about 18 to 30 years. The RNA used for TCR libraries was isolated from peripheral blood mononuclear cells. Inclusive of the bounding cysteine and phenylalanine, the CDR3 is 15 residues long. Only the CDR3 DNA stays, 45 bases, in frame from base 1. The germline V gene specifies SGHRS as CDR1 and YFSETQ as CDR2. V is clipped by 0 bases and J by 4 bases, and the sequence between their germline boundaries is 13 bases long. The paper as a whole reports these results and caveats: Conclusions relied on cross-sectional statistical analysis, since the same donors could not be followed over many years. Out-of-frame TCR alpha sharing in monozygotic twins was systematically underestimated by recombination models, whereas sharing between unrelated individuals was in agreement with the recombination models. Invariant T cells such as MAIT and iNKT could partly confound zero-insertion analyses, though diverse VJ usage argued against this for most clonotypes. Abundant cord blood beta clonotypes carried fewer insertions; young adult naive repertoires showed a weaker similar trend, while memory repertoires showed none. Out-of-frame TCR alpha sequences shared between twins showed an excess of low generation-probability sequences compared with coincidental sharing between unrelated individuals. Excess twin sharing in beta out-of-frame sequences was weaker because fewer shared sequences lowered the signal-to-noise ratio.

These data also featured in a second study, about T cells expressing NK-cell markers. Taken from the second paper: Three sorted T-cell subsets (CD3+CD56+NKG2C+, CD3+CD56+NKG2C- and CD3+CD56-NKG2C+) from fewer than 10 donors had their TCR beta-chain repertoires profiled. Among the eight sequenced donors, seven were HCMV-seropositive and one was HCMV-seronegative. In several experiments an anti-gammadeltaTCR antibody was added to restrict sorting to alphabetaTCR-expressing T cells. For five or six donors, the dominant CD3+CD56+NKG2C+ clonotypes were among the top 10 CD8+ clonotypes and accounted for about 1.0-7.0% of CD8+ T cells. Those dominant clonotypes were again the most abundant among CD3+CD56-NKG2C+ cells in several donors, at about 25-60.1%. Whether the expanded NKG2C-expressing T cell clones were specific for HCMV antigens was left unclear. The eight sequenced donors were randomly selected healthy volunteers, three men and five women. HCMV-specific IgG was detected in serum with a commercial ELISA kit to determine HCMV serostatus. For six donors, bulk peripheral blood T-cell repertoires were also sequenced from unsorted PBMC. MIGEC handled demultiplexing of the reads and grouping by UMI, while MiTCR was used to assemble and quantify clonotypes. Only TCR cDNA sequences supported by at least two reads were kept to exclude erroneous sequences. Downstream repertoire analysis used the tcR package, and clonotypes were matched across fractions by CDR3 nucleotide sequence plus V segment. VDJmatch was used to annotate antigen specificity against VDJdb, with one amino acid substitution allowed in CDR3.

The sequenced material came from PBMCs. Recombination joined TRBV5-1 with TRBJ1-2; possibly the D gene is TRBD1, per 5 matching bases. This sequence was found in a woman aged 18-30 years in good health. The CDR3 amino acid sequence is: CASSLGARVPYGYTF. The base sequence is TGCGCCAGCAGCTTGGGGGCCAGGGTCCCCTATGGCTACACCTTC.